This record covers a single T cell receptor beta chain. This CDR3 comprises 15 residues. V was clipped by 3 bases and J by 0 bases, with 9 bases between them. Germline V gene data show CDR1 as MNHEY and CDR2 as SVGAGI. The sample belongs to a study of blood T cell repertoires in COVID-19. Across the study: Samples came from the United States, Italy and Spain, spanning acute and convalescent COVID-19. From T cells, B-cell-depleted T cells, or PBMCs came the material, which was cDNA or gDNA.

Authors' processing steps: It was from reference gene primer amplification that nucleated cell counts were estimated. The repertoire was sequenced with immunoSEQ multiplex PCR; TCRdb's copy has only in-frame clones and lacks some. The DNA gave D and trimming, while V, J and clone size come from that table. Of 68,000 or so clones in the sample, approximately 92% were seen once. The sequencing input was peripheral blood. The receptor comes from a man in his fifties with acute or convalescent COVID-19. J is TRBJ2-4 and V is TRBV6-5; D unclear. CDR3: CASSYIPGAKNIQYF. The DNA for the CDR3 is TGTGCCAGCAGTTATATCCCGGGAGCCAAAAACATTCAGTACTTC.